These 27 T cell receptor beta chains came from one sample sequenced in a study of monozygotic twins with inflammatory bowel disease. Each CDR3 protein gets one entry in TCRdb, which reprocessed the 5' RACE reads and gives no DNA. The repertoire table contains approximately 420,000 distinct CDR3 sequences. Sequencing input: blood. The receptors stem from a human donor with ulcerative colitis or Crohn's disease, or a healthy co-twin of an affected twin (not recorded which).

V and J are TRBV20-1 and TRBJ2-7; absent DNA, TCRdb's TRBD2 call cannot be checked. The CDR3 extends over 13 amino acids. The germline V gene has CDR1 DFQATT and CDR2 SNEGSKA (reference sequence). CDR3: CSASGRDVAEQYF.

The rearrangement uses TRBV19 and TRBJ1-1; absent DNA, TCRdb's TRBD1 call cannot be checked. Germline-derived CDR1 and CDR2 are LNHDA and SQIVND (reference sequence). This CDR3 comprises 15 residues. CDR3: CASCGVAPMNTEAFF.

This chain joins TRBV14 and TRBJ2-2; TCRdb outputs TRBD1, but without DNA this stays unchecked. The CDR3 is 17 amino acids. Germline V gene sequence: CDR1 SGHDN, CDR2 FVKESK. The CDR3 reads CASSQDLRTGATGELFF.

The genes are TRBV20-1 and TRBJ2-2; lacking DNA, the TRBD1 call made by TCRdb goes unchecked. The CDR3 sequence is 16 residues long. The germline V gene encodes CDR1 DFQATT and CDR2 SNEGSKA (reference sequence). CDR3 loop: CSAREVDRVGTGELFF.

V and J are TRBV6-5 and TRBJ1-1. The germline gives CDR1 MNHEY, CDR2 SVGAGI. The CDR3 spans 13 residues. The CDR3 loop reads CASSYDRLRGAFF.

This chain joins TRBV5-1 and TRBJ2-7. CDR3 length equals 13 residues. Germline lookup yields CDR1 SGHRS and CDR2 YFSETQ. CDR3 protein: CASSLAVSYEQYF.

This chain connects TRBV4-1 to TRBJ2-7; TCRdb selects TRBD1, and the lack of DNA leaves this call unchecked. From germline, CDR1 is MGHRA and CDR2 YSYEKL. The CDR3 runs to 15 residues. The CDR3 sequence is CASSQVEGGQYEQYF.

V and J are TRBV7-9 and TRBJ1-2. CDR3 size: 15 residues. Looked up from germline, CDR1 is SEHNR and CDR2 is FQNEAQ (reference sequence). The chain's CDR3 is CASSLQAARHYGYTF. The whole variable domain, remainder taken from reference TRBV7-9 and TRBJ1-2, is DTGVSQNPRHKITKRGQNVTFRCDPISEHNRLYWYRQTLGQGPEFLTYFQNEAQLEKSRLLSDRFSAERPKGSFSTLEIQRTEQGDSAMYLCASSLQAARHYGYTFGSGTRLTVV.

The chain carries TRBV28 and TRBJ2-7; TCRdb calls TRBD1, which cannot be checked without DNA. CDR1 and CDR2 (germline): MDHEN, SYDVKM. This CDR3 has 14 residues. The CDR3 here is CASSPPAGAYEQYF. The full variable domain, in which reference TRBV28 and TRBJ2-7 provide the parts outside the CDR3, is DVKVTQSSRYLVKRTGEKVFLECVQDMDHENMFWYRQDPGLGLRLIYFSYDVKMKEKGDIPEGYSVSREKKERFSLILESASTNQTSMYLCASSPPAGAYEQYFGPGTRLTVT.

The chain is built from TRBV14 and TRBJ2-2. CDR3 length: 14 residues. The germline V gene encodes CDR1 SGHDN and CDR2 FVKESK. CDR3 in amino acids: CASSLIKNTGELFF.

This chain connects TRBV28 to TRBJ1-3; with no DNA, the TCRdb D assignment of TRBD1 cannot be verified. From germline, CDR1 is MDHEN and CDR2 SYDVKM. This CDR3 contains 14 residues. Here the CDR3 reads CASRTGGSGNTIYF.

The chain employs TRBV6-5 and TRBJ1-6; TCRdb's D call, TRBD1, is unchecked because there is no DNA. The germline gives CDR1 MNHEY, CDR2 SVGAGI. The CDR3 sequence is 15 residues long. CDR3 in amino acids: CASSYSSGNYSPLHF.

The chain couples TRBV15 to TRBJ2-1; the TCRdb D gene call, TRBD1, has no DNA to confirm it. Germline assignment: CDR1 LNHNV and CDR2 YYDKDF (reference sequence). CDR3 length equals 15 residues. The CDR3 loop reads CATSIPGQGGNEQFF.

The chain couples TRBV19 to TRBJ2-7; TCRdb selects TRBD1, and the lack of DNA leaves this call unchecked. CDR1 and CDR2 (germline): LNHDA, SQIVND (reference sequence). The CDR3 covers 14 residues. CDR3 region: CASSIAGGKDEQYF.

The V and J genes are TRBV27 and TRBJ2-7; TCRdb reports TRBD1, a call that lacks DNA to check it against. The germline V gene encodes CDR1 MNHEY and CDR2 SMNVEV (reference sequence). The length of the CDR3 is 14 residues. CDR3 region: CASSFTGQSYEQYF.

This rearrangement joins TRBV6-1 to TRBJ2-1; no DNA is available, so the TRBD2 call from TCRdb remains unchecked. The CDR3 runs to 16 residues. Germline V gene data show CDR1 as MNHNS and CDR2 as SASEGT. The CDR3 sequence: CASSHRTSGGVNEQFF.

V is TRBV14 and J is TRBJ2-7; TCRdb calls TRBD2, which cannot be checked without DNA. The CDR3 length is 14 residues. Per germline, CDR1 SGHDN and CDR2 FVKESK. This CDR3 is CASSWLAGAYEQYF.

The chain joins TRBV28 to TRBJ2-2; with no DNA, the TCRdb D assignment of TRBD1 cannot be verified. In germline, CDR1 is MDHEN, CDR2 SYDVKM. This CDR3 contains 18 residues. This chain's CDR3 is CASFQLGSGGQNTGELFF. The whole variable domain, filled in from reference TRBV28 and TRBJ2-2, reads DVKVTQSSRYLVKRTGEKVFLECVQDMDHENMFWYRQDPGLGLRLIYFSYDVKMKEKGDIPEGYSVSREKKERFSLILESASTNQTSMYLCASFQLGSGGQNTGELFFGEGSRLTVL.

V usage is TRBV2 and J usage is TRBJ1-1. The CDR3 runs to 12 residues. The germline V gene has CDR1 SNHLY and CDR2 FYNNEI. The CDR3 sequence is CATPRGGTEAFF. Full variable domain (rest looked up from reference TRBV2 and TRBJ1-1): EPEVTQTPSHQVTQMGQEVILRCVPISNHLYFYWYRQILGQKVEFLVSFYNNEISEKSEIFDDQFSVERPDGSNFTLKIRSTKLEDSAMYFCATPRGGTEAFFGQGTRLTVV.

This chain uses TRBV20-1 with TRBJ2-1. This CDR3 has 14 residues. Germline lookup yields CDR1 DFQATT and CDR2 SNEGSKA (reference sequence). CDR3 region: CSASRGSSYNEQFF.

The genes are TRBV27 and TRBJ2-3; the D call of TRBD2 rests on TCRdb alone, since no DNA is present to check it. Germline CDR1 is MNHEY and CDR2 is SMNVEV (reference sequence). The CDR3 is 14 residues long. The chain's CDR3 is CATHPGTSYEKQYF.

The gene calls are TRBV5-1 and TRBJ1-3. CDR3 length equals 15 residues. Germline lookup yields CDR1 SGHRS and CDR2 YFSETQ. The CDR3 sequence is CASSPDPSSGNTIYF.

The chain employs TRBV5-1 and TRBJ1-2; TCRdb's D call, TRBD1, is unchecked because there is no DNA. Germline lookup yields CDR1 SGHRS and CDR2 YFSETQ. The CDR3 has 15 amino acids. CDR3 sequence reads: CASSLAGTNNYGYTF.

The V call is TRBV12-3 or TRBV12-4, the J call TRBJ2-4. The CDR3 loop spans 13 amino acids. This CDR3 reads CASSSSGKNIQYF.

The chain combines TRBV11-2 with TRBJ2-3; TCRdb reports TRBD1, a call that lacks DNA to check it against. CDR3 length equals 16 residues. CDR1 and CDR2 (germline): SGHAT, FQNNGV. The chain's CDR3 is CASSLDTGGGTDTQYF. The variable domain in full, with the rest retrieved from reference TRBV11-2 and TRBJ2-3, is EAGVAQSPRYKIIEKRQSVAFWCNPISGHATLYWYQQILGQGPKLLIQFQNNGVVDDSQLPKDRFSAERLKGVDSTLKIQPAKLEDSAVYLCASSLDTGGGTDTQYFGPGTRLTVL.

The chain links TRBV7-8 to TRBJ2-7; no DNA is available, so the TRBD2 call from TCRdb remains unchecked. Germline loops: CDR1 SGHVS, CDR2 FQNEAQ. The CDR3 length is 14 residues. CDR3 loop: CASSLELAGYEQYF.

The chain joins TRBV6-6 to TRBJ1-1. The CDR3 consists of 13 residues. The germline CDR1 and CDR2 sequences are MNHNY and SVGAGI (reference sequence). CDR3 protein: CASSDWRNTEAFF.